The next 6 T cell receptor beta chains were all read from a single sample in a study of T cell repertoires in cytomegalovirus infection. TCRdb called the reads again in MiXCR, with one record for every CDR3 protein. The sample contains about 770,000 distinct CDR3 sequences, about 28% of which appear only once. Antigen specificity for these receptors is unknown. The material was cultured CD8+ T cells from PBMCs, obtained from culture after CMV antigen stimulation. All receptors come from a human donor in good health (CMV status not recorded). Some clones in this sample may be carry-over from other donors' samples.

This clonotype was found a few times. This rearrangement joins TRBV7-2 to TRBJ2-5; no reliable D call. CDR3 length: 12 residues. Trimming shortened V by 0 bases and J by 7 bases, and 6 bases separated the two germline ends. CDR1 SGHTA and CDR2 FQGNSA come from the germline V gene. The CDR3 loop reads CASSLAGWTQYF. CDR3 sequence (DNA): TGTGCCAGCAGCTTAGCGGGGTGGACCCAGTACTTC.

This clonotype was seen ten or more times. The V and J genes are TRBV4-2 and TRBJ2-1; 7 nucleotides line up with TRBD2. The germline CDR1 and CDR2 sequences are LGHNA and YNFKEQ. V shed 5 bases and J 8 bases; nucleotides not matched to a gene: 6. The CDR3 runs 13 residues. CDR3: CASSTRGVDEQFF. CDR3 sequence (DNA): TGTGCCAGCAGCACACGGGGGGTTGATGAGCAGTTCTTC.

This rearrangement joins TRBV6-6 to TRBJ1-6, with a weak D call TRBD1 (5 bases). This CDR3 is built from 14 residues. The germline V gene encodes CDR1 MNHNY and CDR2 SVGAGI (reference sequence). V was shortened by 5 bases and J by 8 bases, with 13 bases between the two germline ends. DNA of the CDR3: TGTGCCAGCAGTAAGACAGAGGGAGATTCACCCCTCCACTTT. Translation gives CASSKTEGDSPLHF.

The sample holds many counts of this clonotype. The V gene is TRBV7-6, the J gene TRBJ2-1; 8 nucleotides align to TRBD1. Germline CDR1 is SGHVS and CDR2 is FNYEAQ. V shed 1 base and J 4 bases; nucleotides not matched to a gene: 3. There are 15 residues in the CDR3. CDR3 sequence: CASSLEGQDYNEQFF. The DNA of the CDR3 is TGTGCCAGCAGCTTAGAGGGACAGGATTACAATGAGCAGTTCTTC.

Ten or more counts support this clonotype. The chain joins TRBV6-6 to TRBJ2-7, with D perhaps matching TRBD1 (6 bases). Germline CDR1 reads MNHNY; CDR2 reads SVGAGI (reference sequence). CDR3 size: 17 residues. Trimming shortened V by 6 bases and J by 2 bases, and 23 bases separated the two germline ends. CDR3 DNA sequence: TGTGCCAGCAGCCGAGTACCGGGACACCATAGGACCTACGAGCAGTACTTC. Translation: CASSRVPGHHRTYEQYF.

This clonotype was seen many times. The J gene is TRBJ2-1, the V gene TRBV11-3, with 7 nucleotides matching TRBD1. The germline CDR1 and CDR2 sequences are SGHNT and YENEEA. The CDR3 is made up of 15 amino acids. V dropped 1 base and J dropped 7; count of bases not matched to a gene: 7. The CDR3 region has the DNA TGTGCCAGCAGCTTAGTCGGACAGGCAAGTAATGAGCAGTTCTTC. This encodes CASSLVGQASNEQFF.